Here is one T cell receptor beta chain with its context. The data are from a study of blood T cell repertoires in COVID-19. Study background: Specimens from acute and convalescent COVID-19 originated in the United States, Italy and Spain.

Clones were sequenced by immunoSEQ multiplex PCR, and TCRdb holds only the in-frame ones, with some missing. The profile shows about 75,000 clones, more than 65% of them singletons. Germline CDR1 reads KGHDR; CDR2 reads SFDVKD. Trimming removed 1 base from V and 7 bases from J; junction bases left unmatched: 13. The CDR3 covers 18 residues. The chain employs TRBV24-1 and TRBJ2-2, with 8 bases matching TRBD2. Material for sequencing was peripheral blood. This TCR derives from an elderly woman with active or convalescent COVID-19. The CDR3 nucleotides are TGTGCCACCAGTGATTTTCCTATCGGACTAGCTTTGCACGGGGAGCTGTTTTTT. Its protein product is CATSDFPIGLALHGELFF.